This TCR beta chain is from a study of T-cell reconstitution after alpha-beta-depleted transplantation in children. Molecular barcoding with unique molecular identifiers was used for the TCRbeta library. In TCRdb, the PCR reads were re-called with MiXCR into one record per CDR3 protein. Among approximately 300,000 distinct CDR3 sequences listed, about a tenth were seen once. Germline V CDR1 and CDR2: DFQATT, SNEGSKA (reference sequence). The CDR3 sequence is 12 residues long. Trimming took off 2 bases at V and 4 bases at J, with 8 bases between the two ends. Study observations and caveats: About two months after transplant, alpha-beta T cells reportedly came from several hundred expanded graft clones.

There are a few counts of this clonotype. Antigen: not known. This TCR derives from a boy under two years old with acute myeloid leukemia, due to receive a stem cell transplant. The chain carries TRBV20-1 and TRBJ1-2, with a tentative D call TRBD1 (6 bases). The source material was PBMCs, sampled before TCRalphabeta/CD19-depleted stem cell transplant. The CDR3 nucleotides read TGCAGTGCTAGAAACAGGGCCTATGGCTACACCTTC. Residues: CSARNRAYGYTF.